These 10 T cell receptor beta chains were sequenced from one sample in a study of OX40 agonist ivuxolimab in advanced cancers. Sequencing was performed with immunoSEQ multiplex PCR; in TCRdb, only in-frame clones are kept and a portion is missing. The table has 49,000 or so clones, approximately 86% seen once; the top ten hold 40% to 65%. Here the sequenced sample was CD4+ or CD8+ T cells sorted from blood, taken in a trial of the OX40 agonist ivuxolimab. The receptors were gathered from an adult with an advanced solid tumor such as melanoma, head and neck, liver or kidney cancer.

The gene calls are TRBV5-5 and TRBJ1-1; D is undetermined. Germline V gene lookup returns CDR1 SGHKS and CDR2 YYEKEE (reference sequence). This CDR3 is 13 amino acids long. V lost 2 bases to trimming and J lost 1 base, with 6 bases between them. The CDR3 region has the DNA TGTGCCAGCAGCTTTGAGGGGAACACTGAAGCTTTCTTT. Protein product: CASSFEGNTEAFF.

The chain recombines TRBV6-5 with TRBJ2-5; D might be TRBD1 (6 bases). Looked up from germline, CDR1 is MNHEY and CDR2 is SVGAGI. The V end was cut by 0 bases, the J end by 5 bases, with 16 bases between. The CDR3 runs to 16 residues. This CDR3 reads CASSYSNSGTTETQYF. In DNA, the CDR3 is TGTGCCAGCAGTTACTCGAATTCAGGGACAACGGAGACCCAGTACTTC.

V is TRBV7-8 and J is TRBJ2-1, with D unresolved. Deletions cut 0 bases from V and 0 bases from J, with 9 bases between. From germline, CDR1 is SGHVS and CDR2 FQNEAQ. The CDR3 has 16 residues. The CDR3 sequence is CASSLARVSSYNEQFF. The DNA for the CDR3 is TGTGCCAGCAGCTTAGCGAGAGTAAGCTCCTACAATGAGCAGTTCTTC.

J is TRBJ2-1 and V is TRBV7-6; 9 positions agree with TRBD2. Per germline, CDR1 SGHVS and CDR2 FNYEAQ. The V gene end was trimmed by 3 bases and the J gene end by 2 bases; junction bases not matched to a gene: 5. CDR3 size: 16 residues. The CDR3 DNA follows: TGTGCCAGCAGCTTCGGCGGGAGGGCCCCCTACAATGAGCAGTTCTTC. It yields the protein CASSFGGRAPYNEQFF.

The rearrangement uses TRBV28 and TRBJ1-2; tentatively, D is TRBD1 (6 bases). CDR1 MDHEN and CDR2 SYDVKM come from the germline V gene. V lost 5 bases and J 5 bases, leaving 9 bases between the germline ends. This CDR3 is 12 amino acids long. For the CDR3, the DNA is TGTGCCAGCAGTGGGCAGGGGTATGGCTACACCTTC. Translation gives CASSGQGYGYTF.

This rearrangement joins TRBV4-1 to TRBJ1-2; D is ambiguous. The ends were cut back, 2 bases at V and 2 bases at J, with 21 bases in the middle. This CDR3 is 18 amino acids long. CDR1 and CDR2 (germline): MGHRA, YSYEKL. The CDR3 protein is CASSQQRLGPRVNYGYTF. The CDR3 coding sequence is TGCGCCAGCAGCCAACAAAGATTAGGCCCCCGGGTGAACTATGGCTACACCTTC.

The chain carries TRBV5-4 and TRBJ2-1; the D is unclear. CDR3 length equals 16 residues. V was pared by 3 bases and J by 0 bases, with 13 bases between. CDR1 and CDR2 from the germline V gene are SGHNT and YYREEE (reference sequence). CDR3 in amino acids: CASSSKAAYSYNEQFF. The CDR3, as DNA: TGTGCCAGCAGCTCCAAGGCCGCCTACTCCTACAATGAGCAGTTCTTC.

The chain recombines TRBV27 with TRBJ2-7, with D unclear. Trimming stripped 5 bases from V and 2 bases from J, with 10 bases between. The CDR3 covers 13 residues. Germline V lookup: CDR1 MNHEY, CDR2 SMNVEV (reference sequence). For the CDR3, the DNA is TGTGCCAGCAGTCCAGGTGCCCCCTACGAGCAGTACTTC. It translates to CASSPGAPYEQYF.

V usage is TRBV19 and J usage is TRBJ2-3; D call uncertain. From germline, CDR1 is LNHDA and CDR2 SQIVND (reference sequence). This CDR3 comprises 11 residues. V shed 1 base and J shed 5 bases, with 1 base lying between them. CDR3 sequence reads: CASSIGDTQYF. Written as DNA, the CDR3 is TGTGCCAGTAGTATAGGAGATACGCAGTATTTT.

J is TRBJ1-3 and V is TRBV7-9; no clear D. The CDR3 consists of 18 residues. CDR1 SEHNR and CDR2 FQNEAQ come from the germline V gene (reference sequence). The ends were cut back, 5 bases at V and 0 bases at J, with 20 bases in the middle. The DNA for the CDR3 is TGTGCCAGCAGCCGCGTCTGGGCCATCCTGGACTCTGGAAACACCATATATTTT. It specifies CASSRVWAILDSGNTIYF.